The clone carrying this TCR beta chain was seen more than once but under ten times. Its target is unknown. This sample stems from a study of identical twins. Germline CDR1 is DFQATT and CDR2 is SNEGSKA (reference sequence). The CDR3 is made up of 14 amino acids. Trimming cost V 1 base and J 1 base, with 11 bases left between them. Study outcomes and limitations: Partly confounded zero-insertion analyses could result from invariant MAIT and iNKT cells. Within beta out-of-frame sequences, the excess sharing observed between twins was weaker.

A single record per CDR3 protein comes from TCRdb applying MiXCR to the 5' RACE reads. The profile shows roughly 710,000 distinct CDR3 sequences, 6.1% of them singletons. The rearrangement joins TRBV20-1 to TRBJ2-7; no clear D gene. Source material: naive T cells sorted from blood. The sequence came from a man aged 18 to 35 in good health. The CDR3 sequence: CSARGMGNSYEQYF. CDR3 nucleotide sequence: TGCAGTGCTAGAGGCATGGGTAATTCCTACGAGCAGTACTTC.